This TCR beta chain was documented in a study of cytomegalovirus exposure and HLA in healthy donors. PCR was performed using 60 Vbeta and 13 Jbeta primers. This table comes from immunoSEQ multiplex PCR, and its TCRdb copy is limited to in-frame clones, with some not included. This table has roughly 140,000 clones, roughly four fifths appearing once. This CDR3 contains 14 residues. Germline V gene data show CDR1 as SGDLS and CDR2 as YYNGEE. V lost 0 bases, J lost 3 bases, and 7 bases lay in between. The chain recombines TRBV9 with TRBJ1-5; tentatively, D is TRBD1 (6 bases). Material for sequencing was PBMCs. The source of this sequence is a man aged 40-49 years in good health and CMV-seropositive. Here the CDR3 reads CASSVGTANQPQHF. The CDR3 region has the DNA TGTGCCAGCAGCGTAGGGACAGCCAATCAGCCCCAGCATTTT.